Sequencing of this TCR beta chain was carried out in a study of blood T cells in healthy people across ages (dated by TCRdb to between 2014 and 2016). Background for the entire study: In model experiments, template switching captured roughly one uniquely barcoded TCR beta cDNA molecule for every two T cells. To avoid experimental bias, donors of different ages were spread randomly across the sequencing lanes. Donors were grouped into four age groups: young (average 16 years), middle-aged (39), aged (around 56) and long-lived (about 89). The study measured age-related changes in TCR beta repertoire diversity using deep sequencing normalized with unique cDNA molecular identifiers. Using the same blood draw, the study looked at two additional independent replicas of 1 million unique cDNA reads for two donors, one aged 18 to 30 and the other aged 80 or older.

The 39 donors, aged 6 to 90 years, were systemically healthy Caucasian individuals from Russia. Approximately 11 milliliters of peripheral blood were drawn from each donor into EDTA-treated Vacutainer tubes. Ficoll-Paque density-gradient centrifugation was used to isolate PBMCs, with at least 6 million obtained per sample. Trizol reagent was used to extract total RNA from the PBMCs, yielding at least 5 micrograms per sample. Naive CD45RAhigh/CD27high T cell percentages were measured by flow cytometry on a PBMC aliquot from every donor. Study-wide conclusions, independent of this receptor: Because donor CMV infection status was unknown, age-related changes in expanded clonotypes were potentially confounded. Estimates of total diversity based on one million sequenced T cells were regarded as lower bounds and as underestimates. A strong correlation was found between observed TCR beta diversity and the percentage of naive T cells measured by flow cytometry. Compared with the aged group, more naive CD4+ T cells, fewer expanded clones and increased TCR diversity were shown by the long-lived group, suggesting age selection. Bulk unsorted PBMC profiling prevented conclusive comparison of naive and antigen-experienced compartments. Observed TCR beta diversity per million T cells fell roughly linearly with age, and a significant reduction was already apparent by age roughly 40.

Of note for this clonotype: Its antigen is still unknown. One base away there is no much larger clone; base qualities are not given.

Library preparation was by 5' RACE. The instrument was an Illumina HiSeq 2500. A second PCR of roughly 7 to 12 cycles was performed with a sample-barcoded 5' primer and a J-beta primer mix. Each TCR beta cDNA molecule received a unique molecular identifier from a template-switch 5' adaptor carrying 12 random nucleotides. Each sample yielded at least 2.5 million CDR3-containing paired-end reads. First-strand cDNA synthesis was performed from all RNA using the Mint cDNA synthesis kit, with priming by a TRBC-specific oligonucleotide. All cDNA was treated with uracil-DNA glycosylase and then went through a first 18-cycle PCR with the universal primers M1SS and BC2_uni_R. The study's own analysis went as follows. For normalization, 1 million high-quality reads, each with a distinct molecular identifier, were randomly selected from each sample. Reads with shared molecular identifiers were discarded instead of being binned into consensus sequences. MiTCR, run with a Q25 quality threshold and the strictest error-elimination algorithm, handled CDR3 identification, clonotype clustering and error correction. A nonparametric unseen species model with Euler transformation was used to estimate lower-bound total TCR beta diversity. TCRdb applied fastp at Q25 and MiXCR to the public reads, then kept only in-frame beta chains. Every CDR3 protein is listed once, alongside the most common genes and DNA of its rows. Clone size and V and J calls follow TCRdb, not the original study. This sample holds roughly 800,000 distinct CDR3 sequences; about 62% were observed only once. The ten largest account for 22% of the sample.

Sequencing input: blood. The TCR originated in a young man in good health.

The CDR3 reads CASSPPGRSAEAFF. The nucleotides read TGTGCCAGCAGCCCTCCGGGCCGATCGGCTGAAGCTTTCTTT. The receptor chain draws on TRBV27 and TRBJ1-1; the D gene lacks a confident call. Trimming costs V 6 bases and J 6 bases, and their ends lie 17 bases apart. From its cysteine to its phenylalanine, the CDR3 spans 14 amino acids. Of all the DNA, just the CDR3 is kept, 42 bases in frame from base 1. The germline V gene (reference sequence) specifies MNHEY as CDR1 and SMNVEV as CDR2.